A single sample gave rise to the 5 T cell receptor beta chains below, sequenced in a study of T cell changes during pregnancy in multiple sclerosis. Assay used: immunoSEQ multiplex PCR; TCRdb lists only in-frame clones, some missing. The sample carries 80,000 to 130,000 clones, around 92% recorded once. The sequenced sample was peripheral blood, obtained before pregnancy. These receptor sequences come from a female donor with multiple sclerosis, enrolled in a pregnancy study.

The V call is TRBV7-2, the J call TRBJ1-2; 11 bases line up with TRBD1. The junction had 7 bases not matched to a gene; V was cut back by 3 bases and J by 4 bases. CDR3 length: 16 residues. Germline-derived CDR1 and CDR2 are SGHTA and FQGNSA. Here the CDR3 DNA reads TGTGCCAGCAGCTTGGCCGGGACAGGGGGTATCTATGGCTACACCTTC. Translated, it gives CASSLAGTGGIYGYTF.

The chain employs TRBV11-2 and TRBJ2-4; D not resolved. V was clipped by 4 bases and J by 0 bases, with 7 bases between them. CDR1 is SGHAT, CDR2 FQNNGV, per germline. The CDR3 runs 14 residues. The CDR3 coding sequence is TGTGCCAGCAGCTCTTTTCTAGCCAAAAACATTCAGTACTTC. Its translation is CASSSFLAKNIQYF.

This clone was seen once. The chain has TRBV27 and TRBJ1-1; no firm D call. V lost 4 bases, J lost 6 bases, and 12 bases lay in between. Germline V lookup: CDR1 MNHEY, CDR2 SMNVEV (reference sequence). CDR3 length equals 13 residues. The CDR3 region has the DNA TGTGCCAGCAGTTATGGCCCCCGTTCTGAAGCTTTCTTT. This sequence encodes CASSYGPRSEAFF.

CDR3 amino acids: CASSLVRGGYTF. The CDR3, as DNA: TGTGCCAGCAGCTTAGTGCGGGGAGGCTACACCTTC. The V and J genes are TRBV7-2 and TRBJ1-2; D call uncertain. Germline-derived CDR1 and CDR2 are SGHTA and FQGNSA. CDR3 length: 12 amino acids. Trimming stripped 1 base from V and 8 bases from J, with 8 bases between.

This chain uses TRBV28 with TRBJ2-7; 9 nucleotides line up with TRBD2. V shed 6 bases and J 6 bases; nucleotides not matched to a gene: 12. The CDR3 is 15 residues long. Germline values: CDR1 MDHEN, CDR2 SYDVKM. The DNA of the CDR3 is TGTGCCAGCAGGACTCGTCGGCGGGAGGGTCGCGAGCAGTACTTC. As protein: CASRTRRREGREQYF. The variable domain in full, completed from reference TRBV28 and TRBJ2-7, reads DVKVTQSSRYLVKRTGEKVFLECVQDMDHENMFWYRQDPGLGLRLIYFSYDVKMKEKGDIPEGYSVSREKKERFSLILESASTNQTSMYLCASRTRRREGREQYFGPGTRLTVT.